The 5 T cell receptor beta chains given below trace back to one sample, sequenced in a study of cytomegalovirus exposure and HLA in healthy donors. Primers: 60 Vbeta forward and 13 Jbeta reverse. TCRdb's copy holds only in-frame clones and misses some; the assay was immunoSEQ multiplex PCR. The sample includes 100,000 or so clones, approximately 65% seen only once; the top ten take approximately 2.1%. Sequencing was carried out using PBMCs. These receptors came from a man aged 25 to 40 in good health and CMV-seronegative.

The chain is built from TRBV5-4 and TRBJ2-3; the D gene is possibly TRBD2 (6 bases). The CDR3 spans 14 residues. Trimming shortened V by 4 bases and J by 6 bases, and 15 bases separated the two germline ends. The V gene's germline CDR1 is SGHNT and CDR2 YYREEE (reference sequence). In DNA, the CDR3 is TGTGCCAGCAGCCTCATTGGGACTGTGGATACGCAGTATTTT. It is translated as CASSLIGTVDTQYF.

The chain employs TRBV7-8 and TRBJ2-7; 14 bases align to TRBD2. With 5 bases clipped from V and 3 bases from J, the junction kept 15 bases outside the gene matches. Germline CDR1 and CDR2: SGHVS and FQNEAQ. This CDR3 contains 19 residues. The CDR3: CASSPAETSGRAAHYEQYF. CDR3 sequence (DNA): TGTGCCAGCAGCCCTGCTGAGACTAGCGGGAGGGCGGCCCACTACGAGCAGTACTTC.

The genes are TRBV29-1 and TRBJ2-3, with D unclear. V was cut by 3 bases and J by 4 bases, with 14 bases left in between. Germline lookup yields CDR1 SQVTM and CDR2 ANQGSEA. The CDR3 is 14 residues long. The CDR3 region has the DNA TGCAGCGTTGATATGGGCATACTTTCAGATACGCAGTATTTT. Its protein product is CSVDMGILSDTQYF.

The CDR3 loop reads CASSSILAGVTDTQYF. In DNA form, the CDR3 reads TGTGCCAGCAGTTCTATACTAGCGGGAGTCACAGATACGCAGTATTTT. The chain recombines TRBV28 with TRBJ2-3; the match to TRBD2 covers 11 bases. The J segment lost 2 bases and the V segment lost 4 bases, leaving 5 bases of the junction unmatched. The CDR3 has 16 residues. Germline loops: CDR1 MDHEN, CDR2 SYDVKM.

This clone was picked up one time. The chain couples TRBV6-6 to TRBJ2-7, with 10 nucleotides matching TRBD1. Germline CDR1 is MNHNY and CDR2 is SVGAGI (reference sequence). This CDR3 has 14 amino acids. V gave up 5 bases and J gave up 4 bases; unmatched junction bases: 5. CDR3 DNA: TGTGCCAGCAGTACCGGGACAGGGGATTACGAGCAGTACTTC. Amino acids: CASSTGTGDYEQYF.